The clone carrying this T cell receptor (beta chain) was seen once. The antigen is unknown. Since a much larger clone is just one base distant, this may be a read error. Unique molecular identifiers featured in each of the TCR beta cDNA libraries. TCRdb called the PCR reads again in MiXCR, with one record for every CDR3 protein. This table has approximately 160,000 distinct CDR3 sequences, 30% appearing once. V was clipped by 6 bases and J by 11 bases, with 13 bases between them. This CDR3 is built from 11 residues. The data stem from a study of post-analysis software for immune sequencing data. Background on the study: Relapsing-remitting, secondary progressive and progressive-relapsing courses of multiple sclerosis were included. The study's findings and limits: About 5 TRBV segments occurring more often in patients than controls included TRBV5-6, TRBV5-1 and TRBV20-1. Pronounced co-clustering by F measure was evident among identically batched samples. The normalized Chao1 diversity of multiple sclerosis patients was significantly lower than that of controls.

Sequenced material: blood. The TCR was taken from a girl aged 10 to 17 with multiple sclerosis. The chain is built from TRBV12-3 or TRBV12-4 and TRBJ2-5; TRBD2 might be the D (5 bases). The CDR3 DNA follows: TGTGCCAGCAGACTAGTAGATGAGCAGTACTTC. Encoded protein: CASRLVDEQYF.